This section outlines one T cell receptor beta chain sequence together with its context. Its antigen is not identified. Time point indicated: late sampling 161 to 241 days after vaccination in a few convalescent patients. The data were taken from a study of vaccination and CD4 T cells after COVID-19. Study at large: By nasal swab PCR, the convalescent patients were SARS-CoV-2 positive, with several mild cases and one severe. Post-COVID specimens were obtained a median 101 days after diagnosis (range 35 to 161).

Study observations and caveats: Vaccine-specific clones numbering 304 of 307 showed spike mono-reactivity in convalescent patients.

TCRdb processed the PCR reads anew with MiXCR; each CDR3 protein has one entry. The data hold approximately 40,000 distinct CDR3 sequences, with about 35% observed a single time. V was shortened by 6 bases and J by 7 bases, with 19 bases between the two germline ends. This CDR3 is 15 amino acids long. CDR1 MDHEN and CDR2 SYDVKM come from the germline V gene. This clonotype was sampled from a human donor who had recovered from COVID-19. Source: CD4+ T cells from blood, taken about 7 months after SARS-CoV-2 vaccination. This rearrangement joins TRBV28 to TRBJ2-1, with TRBD1 as a possible D gene (6 bases). The CDR3 spells CASSLPGTRHNEQFF. The CDR3 nucleotides read TGTGCCAGCAGCTTACCCGGGACACGCCATAATGAGCAGTTCTTC.